This T cell receptor (beta chain) was identified during a study of blood T cell repertoires in COVID-19. Recruitment covered under 25 US areas and drew participants whose ages spanned roughly 18 to 89 years. The germline V and J ends were trimmed by 3 bases and 0 bases, with 8 bases remaining between them. This CDR3 spans 14 amino acids. CDR1 MDHEN and CDR2 SYDVKM come from the germline V gene. Sequencing used immunoSEQ multiplex PCR; TCRdb keeps in-frame clones, though not all of them. This sample has approximately 240,000 clones, with 80% to 95% found just once. This sequence joins TRBV28 and TRBJ1-1; D gene unclear. The sequencing input was PBMCs or T cells enriched from blood (not recorded which). This receptor was taken from a woman aged 18-35 years who had recovered from COVID-19. The DNA for the CDR3 is TGTGCCAGCAGTTTCAGGATTATGAACACTGAAGCTTTCTTT. Its protein product is CASSFRIMNTEAFF.